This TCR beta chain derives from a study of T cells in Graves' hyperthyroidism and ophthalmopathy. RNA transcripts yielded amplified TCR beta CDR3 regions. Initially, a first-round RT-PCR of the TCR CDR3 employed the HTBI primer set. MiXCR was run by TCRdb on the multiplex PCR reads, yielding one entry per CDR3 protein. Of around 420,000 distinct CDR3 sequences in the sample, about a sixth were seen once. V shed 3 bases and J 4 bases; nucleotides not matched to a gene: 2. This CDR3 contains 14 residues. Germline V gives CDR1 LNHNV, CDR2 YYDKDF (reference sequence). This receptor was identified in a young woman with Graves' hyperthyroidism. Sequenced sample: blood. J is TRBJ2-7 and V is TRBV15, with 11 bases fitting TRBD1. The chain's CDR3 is CATSRDRGPYEQYF. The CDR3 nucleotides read TGTGCCACCAGCAGGGACAGGGGGCCATACGAGCAGTACTTC.